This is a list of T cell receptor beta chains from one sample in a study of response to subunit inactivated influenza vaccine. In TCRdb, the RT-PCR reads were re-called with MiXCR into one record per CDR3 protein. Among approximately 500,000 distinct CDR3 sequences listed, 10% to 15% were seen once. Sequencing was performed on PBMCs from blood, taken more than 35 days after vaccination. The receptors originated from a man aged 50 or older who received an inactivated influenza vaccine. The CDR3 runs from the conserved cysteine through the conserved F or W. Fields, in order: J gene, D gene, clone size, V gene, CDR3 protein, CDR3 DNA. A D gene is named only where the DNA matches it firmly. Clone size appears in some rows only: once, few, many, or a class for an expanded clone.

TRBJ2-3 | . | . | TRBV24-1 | CATSGWGSNTDTQYF | TGTGCCACCAGTGGATGGGGCAGTAACACAGATACGCAGTATTTT
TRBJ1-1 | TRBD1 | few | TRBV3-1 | CASSQKGQGGKAFF | TGTGCCAGCAGCCAAAAAGGACAGGGGGGGAAAGCTTTCTTT
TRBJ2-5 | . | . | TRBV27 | CASSAQAGMLKTQYF | TGTGCCAGCAGTGCACAGGCAGGGATGCTGAAGACCCAGTACTTC
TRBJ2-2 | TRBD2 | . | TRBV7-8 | CASSLIAGGRTGELFF | TGTGCCAGCAGCCTCATAGCGGGGGGGCGCACCGGGGAGCTGTTTTTT
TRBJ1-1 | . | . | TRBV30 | CAWSDQGGPKSEAFF | TGTGCCTGGAGTGACCAGGGCGGGCCAAAATCTGAAGCTTTCTTT
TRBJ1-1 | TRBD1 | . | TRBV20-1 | CSATRDRGTEAFF | TGCAGTGCTACCCGGGACAGGGGTACTGAAGCTTTCTTT
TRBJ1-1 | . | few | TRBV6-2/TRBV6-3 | CASSYSGELAEAFF | TGTGCCAGCAGTTACTCGGGGGAACTGGCTGAAGCTTTCTTT
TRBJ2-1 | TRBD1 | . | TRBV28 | CASTPLQGDPAYNEQFF | TGTGCCAGCACGCCCCTACAGGGGGACCCTGCCTACAATGAGCAGTTCTTC
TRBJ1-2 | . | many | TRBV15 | CATSRDRLGGYTF | TGTGCCACCAGCAGAGATCGGCTGGGTGGCTACACCTTC
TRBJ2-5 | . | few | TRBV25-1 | CASSEWAGQETQYF | TGTGCCAGCAGTGAATGGGCAGGACAAGAGACCCAGTACTTC
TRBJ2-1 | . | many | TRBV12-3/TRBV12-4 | CASSLVPNTGQFF | TGTGCCAGCAGTTTAGTCCCGAATACGGGACAGTTCTTC
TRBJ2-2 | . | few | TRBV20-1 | CSARELSGAGELFF | TGCAGTGCTAGAGAGCTCTCTGGGGCCGGGGAGCTGTTTTTT
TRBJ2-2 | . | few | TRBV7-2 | CASSLGLRWTGELFF | TGTGCCAGCAGCTTAGGGCTCAGGTGGACCGGGGAGCTGTTTTTT
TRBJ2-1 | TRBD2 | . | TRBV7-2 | CASSVVSGGANEQFF | TGTGCCAGCAGCGTAGTTAGCGGGGGGGCGAATGAGCAGTTCTTC
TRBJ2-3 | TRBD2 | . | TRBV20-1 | CSARDVGGGSTDTQYF | TGCAGTGCTAGAGATGTCGGGGGGGGAAGCACAGATACGCAGTATTTT
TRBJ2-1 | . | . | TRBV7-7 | CASSVNMAHEQFF | TGTGCTAGCAGCGTGAATATGGCCCATGAGCAGTTCTTC
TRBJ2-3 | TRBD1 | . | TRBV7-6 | CASSSTGDTDTQYF | TGTGCCAGCAGCTCGACAGGGGACACAGATACGCAGTATTTT
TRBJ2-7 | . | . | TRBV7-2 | CASSLSLAQSYEQYF | TGTGCCAGCAGCTTAAGCCTGGCGCAGTCCTACGAGCAGTACTTC
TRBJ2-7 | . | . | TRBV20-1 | CSAPRTESYEQYF | TGCAGTGCTCCCCGGACAGAGTCCTACGAGCAGTACTTC
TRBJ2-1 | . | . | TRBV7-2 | CASSLWVKDNEQFF | TGTGCCAGCAGCTTATGGGTCAAAGACAATGAGCAGTTCTTC
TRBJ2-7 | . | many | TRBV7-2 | CASSLVGFEQYF | TGTGCCAGCAGCTTAGTAGGGTTCGAGCAGTACTTC
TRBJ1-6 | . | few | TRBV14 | CASSQASPSPLHF | TGTGCCAGCAGCCAGGCGTCCCCGTCACCCCTCCACTTT
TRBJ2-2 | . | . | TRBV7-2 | CASSLAPGGGRGTGELFF | TGTGCCAGCAGCTTAGCGCCGGGCGGGGGCCGAGGAACCGGGGAGCTGTTTTTT
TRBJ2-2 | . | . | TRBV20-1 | CSARVGRSAGELFF | TGCAGTGCTAGAGTAGGGCGTTCGGCCGGGGAGCTGTTTTTT
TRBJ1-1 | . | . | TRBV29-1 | CSVEERTGTLNTEAFF | TGCAGCGTTGAAGAACGTACGGGGACATTGAACACTGAAGCTTTCTTT
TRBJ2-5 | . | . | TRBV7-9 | CASSFVRRETQYF | TGTGCCAGCAGCTTTGTACGACGAGAGACCCAGTACTTC
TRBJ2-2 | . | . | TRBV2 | CASSLFSQMNTGELFF | TGTGCCAGCAGTCTCTTTAGTCAGATGAACACCGGGGAGCTGTTTTTT
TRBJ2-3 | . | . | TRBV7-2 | CASSLTAGLWDTQYF | TGTGCCAGCAGCTTAACAGCGGGCCTCTGGGATACGCAGTATTTT
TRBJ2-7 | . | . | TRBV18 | CASSRNSAEQYF | TGTGCCAGCTCACGGAATTCTGCCGAGCAGTACTTC
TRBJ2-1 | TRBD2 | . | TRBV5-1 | CASSLVLADEQFF | TGCGCCAGCAGCTTGGTCCTAGCGGACGAGCAGTTCTTC
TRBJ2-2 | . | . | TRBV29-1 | CSVGGAFTGELFF | TGCAGCGTTGGGGGCGCGTTCACCGGGGAGCTGTTTTTT
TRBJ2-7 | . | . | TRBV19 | CASSERPGAIYEQYF | TGTGCCAGTAGCGAGCGACCGGGAGCGATCTACGAGCAGTACTTC
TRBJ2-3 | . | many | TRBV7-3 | CASSLAGRSTDTQYF | TGTGCCAGCAGCTTAGCGGGAAGGAGCACAGATACGCAGTATTTT
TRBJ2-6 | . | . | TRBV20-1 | CSASHIKGSGANVLTF | TGCAGTGCTAGTCATATTAAAGGTTCTGGGGCCAACGTCCTGACTTTC
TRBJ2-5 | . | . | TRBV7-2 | CASSLRRRETQYF | TGTGCCAGCAGCTTAAGGCGAAGAGAGACCCAGTACTTC
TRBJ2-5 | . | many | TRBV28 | CASRRGSETQYF | TGTGCCAGCAGGAGGGGAAGTGAGACCCAGTACTTC
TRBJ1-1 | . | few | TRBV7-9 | CASSYNPLQNTEAFF | TGTGCCAGCAGCTATAACCCGTTGCAGAACACTGAAGCTTTCTTT
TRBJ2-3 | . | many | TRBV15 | CATSRTRLDRTDTQYF | TGTGCCACCAGCAGAACCCGACTCGATCGCACAGATACGCAGTATTTT
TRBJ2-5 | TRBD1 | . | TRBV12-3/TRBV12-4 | CASSFGQGATMETQYF | TGTGCCAGCAGTTTTGGGCAGGGGGCTACTATGGAGACCCAGTACTTC
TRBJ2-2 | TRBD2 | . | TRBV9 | CASSPRTSGRAYTGELFF | TGTGCCAGCAGCCCTCGGACTAGCGGGAGGGCCTACACCGGGGAGCTGTTTTTT
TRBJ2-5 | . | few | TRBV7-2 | CASSLERVWETQYF | TGTGCCAGCAGCTTAGAGAGGGTTTGGGAGACCCAGTACTTC
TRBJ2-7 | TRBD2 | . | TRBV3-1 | CASSQDPGVAGEQYF | TGTGCCAGCAGCCAAGATCCCGGGGTAGCGGGCGAGCAGTACTTC
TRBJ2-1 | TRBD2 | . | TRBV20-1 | CSAHRGGSYNEQFF | TGCAGTGCCCACCGCGGGGGGAGCTACAATGAGCAGTTCTTC
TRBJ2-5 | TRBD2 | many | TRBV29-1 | CSALAGGPSYQETQYF | TGCAGCGCACTAGCGGGAGGGCCTTCGTACCAAGAGACCCAGTACTTC
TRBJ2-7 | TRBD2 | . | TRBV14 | CASSQEIVTSWTSPSYEQYF | TGTGCCAGCAGCCAAGAAATTGTGACTAGCTGGACCTCTCCCTCCTACGAGCAGTACTTC
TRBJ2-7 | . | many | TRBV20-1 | CSARGYRASDEQYF | TGCAGTGCTAGAGGTTACAGGGCATCCGACGAGCAGTACTTC